The clone carrying this T cell receptor (beta chain) came up many times. Its antigen is currently unknown. These data belong to a study of Graves' ophthalmopathy and Graves' hyperthyroidism. General observations from the study: Using a 13-signature model, the authors split ophthalmopathy from stable hyperthyroidism, with about 90% sensitivity and approximately 80% specificity. The model predicted progression of ophthalmopathy with a sensitivity of just over 70%, and its specificity was approximately 77%.

V lost 5 bases to trimming and J lost 4 bases, with 12 bases between them. Germline assignment: CDR1 SQVTM and CDR2 ANQGSEA. The length of the CDR3 is 12 residues. The study amplified TCR beta CDR3 regions using RNA transcripts. RT-PCR with HTBI primers came first, then second-round multiplex PCR. TCRdb recomputed calls from the multiplex PCR reads with MiXCR, one row per CDR3 protein. The sample yields about 1.2 million distinct CDR3 sequences, 35% to 40% seen once. The clonotype comes from an adult man with Graves' hyperthyroidism. V and J are TRBV29-1 and TRBJ2-7; TRBD2 might be the D (5 bases). The specimen sequenced was peripheral blood or thyroid tissue (not recorded which). CDR3 sequence (DNA): TGCAGCGTTCAAAGCGGAGTTTACGAGCAGTACTTC. This codes for CSVQSGVYEQYF.